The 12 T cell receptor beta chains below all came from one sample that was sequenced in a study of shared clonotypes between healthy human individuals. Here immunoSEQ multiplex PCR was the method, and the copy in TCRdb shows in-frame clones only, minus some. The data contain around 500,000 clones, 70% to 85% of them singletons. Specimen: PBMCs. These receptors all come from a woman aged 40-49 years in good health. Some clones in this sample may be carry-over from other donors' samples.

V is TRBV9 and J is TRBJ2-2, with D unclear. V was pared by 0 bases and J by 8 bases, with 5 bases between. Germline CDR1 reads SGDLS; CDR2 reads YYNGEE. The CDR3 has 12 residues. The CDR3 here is CASSVDPGELFF. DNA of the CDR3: TGTGCCAGCAGCGTAGATCCGGGGGAGCTGTTTTTT. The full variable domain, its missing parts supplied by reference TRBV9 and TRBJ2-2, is DSGVTQTPKHLITATGQRVTLRCSPRSGDLSVYWYQQSLDQGLQFLIQYYNGEERAKGNILERFSAQQFPDLHSELNLSSLELGDSALYFCASSVDPGELFFGEGSRLTVL.

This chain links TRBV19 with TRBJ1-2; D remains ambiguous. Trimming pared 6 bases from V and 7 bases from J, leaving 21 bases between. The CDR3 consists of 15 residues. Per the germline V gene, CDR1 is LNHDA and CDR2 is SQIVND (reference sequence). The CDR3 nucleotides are TGTGCCAGTAGACTCGGATTGGGTGTTAGGACTGGCTACACCTTC. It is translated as CASRLGLGVRTGYTF.

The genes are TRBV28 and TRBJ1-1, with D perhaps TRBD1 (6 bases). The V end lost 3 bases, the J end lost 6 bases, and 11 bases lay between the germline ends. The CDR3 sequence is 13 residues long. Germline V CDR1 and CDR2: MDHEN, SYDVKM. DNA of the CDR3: TGTGCCAGCAGTTTGGGGGCGGTGGCTGAAGCTTTCTTT. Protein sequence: CASSLGAVAEAFF.

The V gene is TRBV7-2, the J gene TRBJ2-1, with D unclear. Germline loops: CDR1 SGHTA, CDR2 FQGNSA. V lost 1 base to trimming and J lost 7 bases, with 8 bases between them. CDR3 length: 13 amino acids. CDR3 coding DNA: TGTGCCAGCAGCTTAGAACGTTCGAATGAGCAGTTCTTC. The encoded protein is CASSLERSNEQFF.

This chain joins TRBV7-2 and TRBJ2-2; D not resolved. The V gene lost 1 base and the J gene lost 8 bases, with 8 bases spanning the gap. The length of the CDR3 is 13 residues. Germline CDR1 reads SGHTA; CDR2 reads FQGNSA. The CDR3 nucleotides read TGTGCCAGCAGCTTAGAGGTGCTTGGGGAGCTGTTTTTT. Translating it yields CASSLEVLGELFF.

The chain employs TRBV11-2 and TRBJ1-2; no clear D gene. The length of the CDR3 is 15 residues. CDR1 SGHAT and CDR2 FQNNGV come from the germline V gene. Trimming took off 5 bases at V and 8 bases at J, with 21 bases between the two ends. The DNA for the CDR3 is TGTGCCAGCAGCCCCCGGAGTATACAGATCCGAGGCTACACCTTC. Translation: CASSPRSIQIRGYTF.

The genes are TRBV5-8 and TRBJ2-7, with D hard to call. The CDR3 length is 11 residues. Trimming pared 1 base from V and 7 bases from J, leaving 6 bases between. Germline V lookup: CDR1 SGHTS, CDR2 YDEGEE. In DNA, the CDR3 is TGTGCCAGCAGCTTGTTTCAAGAGCAGTACTTC. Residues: CASSLFQEQYF.

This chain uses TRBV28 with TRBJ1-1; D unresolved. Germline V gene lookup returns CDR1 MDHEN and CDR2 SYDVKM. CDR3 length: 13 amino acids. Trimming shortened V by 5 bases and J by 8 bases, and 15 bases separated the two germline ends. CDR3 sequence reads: CASSPPGLREAFF. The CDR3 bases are TGTGCCAGCAGTCCCCCAGGTCTCCGGGAAGCTTTCTTT.

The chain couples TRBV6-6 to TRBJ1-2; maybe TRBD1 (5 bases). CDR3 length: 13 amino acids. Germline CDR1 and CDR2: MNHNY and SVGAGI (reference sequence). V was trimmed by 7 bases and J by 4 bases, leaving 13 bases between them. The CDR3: CASTEGAFYGYTF. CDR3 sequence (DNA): TGTGCCAGCACCGAAGGGGCCTTCTATGGCTACACCTTC.

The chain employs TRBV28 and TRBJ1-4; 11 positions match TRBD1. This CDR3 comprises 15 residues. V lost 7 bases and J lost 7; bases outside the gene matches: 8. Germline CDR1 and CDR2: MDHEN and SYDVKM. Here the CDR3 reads CASTLRGQGGEKLFF. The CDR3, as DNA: TGTGCCAGCACCCTTCGGGGACAGGGGGGTGAAAAACTGTTTTTT.

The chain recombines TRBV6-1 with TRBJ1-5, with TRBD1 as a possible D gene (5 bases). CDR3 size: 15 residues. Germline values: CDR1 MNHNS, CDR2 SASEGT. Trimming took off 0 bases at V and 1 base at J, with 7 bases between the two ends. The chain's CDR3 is CASSEAWGSNQPQHF. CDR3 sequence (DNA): TGTGCCAGCAGTGAAGCCTGGGGCAGCAATCAGCCCCAGCATTTT.

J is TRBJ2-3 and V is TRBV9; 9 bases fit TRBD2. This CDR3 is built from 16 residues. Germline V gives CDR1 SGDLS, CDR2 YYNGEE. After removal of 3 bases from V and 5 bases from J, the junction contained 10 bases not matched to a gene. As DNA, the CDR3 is TGTGCCAGCAGCGCCACATCCATAGCGGGAGTAGATACGCAGTATTTT. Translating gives CASSATSIAGVDTQYF.